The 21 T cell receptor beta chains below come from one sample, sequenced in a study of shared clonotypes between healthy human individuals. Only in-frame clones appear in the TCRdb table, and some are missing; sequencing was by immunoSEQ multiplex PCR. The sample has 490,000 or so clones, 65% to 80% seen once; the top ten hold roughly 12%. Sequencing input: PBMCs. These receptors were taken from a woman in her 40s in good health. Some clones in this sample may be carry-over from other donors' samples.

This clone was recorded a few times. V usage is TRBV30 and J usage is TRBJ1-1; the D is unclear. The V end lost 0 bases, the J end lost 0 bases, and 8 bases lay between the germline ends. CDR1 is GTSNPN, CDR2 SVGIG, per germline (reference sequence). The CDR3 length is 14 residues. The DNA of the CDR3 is TGTGCCTGGAGTGTACGTCGGGTGAACACTGAAGCTTTCTTT. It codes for CAWSVRRVNTEAFF.

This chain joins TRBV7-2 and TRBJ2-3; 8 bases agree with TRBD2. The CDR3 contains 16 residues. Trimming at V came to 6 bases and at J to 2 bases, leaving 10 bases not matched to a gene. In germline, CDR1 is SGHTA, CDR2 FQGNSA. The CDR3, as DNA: TGTGCCAGCAGGGGGCCCACTAGCGGCTTCACAGATACGCAGTATTTT. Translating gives CASRGPTSGFTDTQYF.

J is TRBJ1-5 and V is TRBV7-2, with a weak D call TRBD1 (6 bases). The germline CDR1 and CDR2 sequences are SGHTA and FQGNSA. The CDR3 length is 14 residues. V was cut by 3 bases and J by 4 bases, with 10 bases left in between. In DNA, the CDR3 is TGTGCCAGCAGCTTTTCGGGGGCGAATCAGCCCCAGCATTTT. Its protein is CASSFSGANQPQHF.

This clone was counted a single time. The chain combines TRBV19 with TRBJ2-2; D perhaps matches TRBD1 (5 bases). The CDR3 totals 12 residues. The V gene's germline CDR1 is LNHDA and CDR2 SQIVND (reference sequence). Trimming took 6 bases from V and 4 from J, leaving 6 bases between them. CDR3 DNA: TGTGCCAGTAGAAGGGGCACCGGGGAGCTGTTTTTT. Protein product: CASRRGTGELFF.

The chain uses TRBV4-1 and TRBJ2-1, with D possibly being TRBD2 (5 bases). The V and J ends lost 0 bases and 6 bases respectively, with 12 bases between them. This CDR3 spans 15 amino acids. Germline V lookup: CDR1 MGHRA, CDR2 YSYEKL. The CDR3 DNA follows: TGCGCCAGCAGCCAAGATCTTCTGAGGGCCAATGAGCAGTTCTTC. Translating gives CASSQDLLRANEQFF.

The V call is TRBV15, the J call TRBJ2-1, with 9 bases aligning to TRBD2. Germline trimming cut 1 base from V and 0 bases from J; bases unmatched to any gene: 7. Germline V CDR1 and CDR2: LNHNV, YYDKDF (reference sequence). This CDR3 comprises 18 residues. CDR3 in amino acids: CATSRGLAEGSSYNEQFF. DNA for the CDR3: TGTGCCACCAGCAGAGGACTAGCGGAGGGAAGCTCCTACAATGAGCAGTTCTTC.

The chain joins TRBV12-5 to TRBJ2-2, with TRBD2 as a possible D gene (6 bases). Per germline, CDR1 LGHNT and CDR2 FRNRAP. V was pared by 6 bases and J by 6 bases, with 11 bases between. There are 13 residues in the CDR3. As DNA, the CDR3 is TGTGCTAGTGGGGAGGGACCCCCCGGGGAGCTGTTTTTT. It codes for CASGEGPPGELFF.

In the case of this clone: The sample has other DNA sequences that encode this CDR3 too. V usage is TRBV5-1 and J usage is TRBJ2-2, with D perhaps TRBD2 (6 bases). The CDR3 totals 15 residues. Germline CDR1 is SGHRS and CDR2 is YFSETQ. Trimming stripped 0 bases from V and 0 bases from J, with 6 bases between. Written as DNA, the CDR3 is TGCGCCAGCAGCTTGGGCGGGGCGAACACCGGGGAGCTGTTTTTT. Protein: CASSLGGANTGELFF.

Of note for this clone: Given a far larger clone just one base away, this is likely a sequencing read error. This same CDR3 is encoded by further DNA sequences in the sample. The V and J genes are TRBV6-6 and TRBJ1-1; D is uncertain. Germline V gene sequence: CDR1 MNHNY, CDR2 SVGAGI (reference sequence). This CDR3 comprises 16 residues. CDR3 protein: CASSYSGGGPNTEAFF. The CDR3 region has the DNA TGTGCAAGCAGTTACTCGGGCGGAGGACCGAACACTGAAGCTTTCTTT.

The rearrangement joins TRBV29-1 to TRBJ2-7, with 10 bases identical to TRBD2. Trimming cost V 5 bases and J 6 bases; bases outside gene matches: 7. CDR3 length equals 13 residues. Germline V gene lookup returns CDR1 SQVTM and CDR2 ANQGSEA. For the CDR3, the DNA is TGCAGCGTTTTGCTAGCGGGAGTAGGCGAGCAGTACTTC. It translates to CSVLLAGVGEQYF.

The chain's CDR3 is CASSVGLAGDNEQFF. Here the CDR3 DNA reads TGTGCCAGCAGTGTTGGACTAGCGGGGGACAATGAGCAGTTCTTC. The chain links TRBV25-1 to TRBJ2-1, with TRBD2 matching 13 bases. Germline V gives CDR1 MGHDK, CDR2 SYGVNS. The V gene end was trimmed by 4 bases and the J gene end by 5 bases; junction bases not matched to a gene: 2. The CDR3 covers 15 residues.

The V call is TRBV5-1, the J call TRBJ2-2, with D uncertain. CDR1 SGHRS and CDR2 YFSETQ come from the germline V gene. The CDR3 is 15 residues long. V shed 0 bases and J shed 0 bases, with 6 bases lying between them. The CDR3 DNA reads TGCGCCAGCAGCTTGGCCATTACGAACACCGGGGAGCTGTTTTTT. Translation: CASSLAITNTGELFF.

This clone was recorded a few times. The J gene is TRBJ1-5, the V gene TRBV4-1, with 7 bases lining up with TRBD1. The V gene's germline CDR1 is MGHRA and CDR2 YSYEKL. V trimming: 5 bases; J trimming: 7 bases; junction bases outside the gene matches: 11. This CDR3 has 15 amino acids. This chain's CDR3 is CASSSRQGLGQPQHF. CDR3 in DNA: TGCGCCAGCAGCTCACGACAGGGTTTGGGGCAGCCCCAGCATTTT.

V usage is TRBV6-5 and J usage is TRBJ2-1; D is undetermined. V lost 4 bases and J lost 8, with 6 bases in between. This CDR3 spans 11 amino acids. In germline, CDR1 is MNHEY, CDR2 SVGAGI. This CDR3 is CASSSQDEQFF. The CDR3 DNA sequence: TGTGCCAGCAGTTCCCAGGATGAGCAGTTCTTC.

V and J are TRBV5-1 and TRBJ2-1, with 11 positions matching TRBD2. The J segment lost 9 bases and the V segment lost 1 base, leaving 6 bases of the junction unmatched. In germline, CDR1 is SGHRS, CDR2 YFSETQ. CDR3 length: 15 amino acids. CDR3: CASSLTSGSPSEQFF. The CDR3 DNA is TGCGCCAGCAGCTTGACTAGCGGGAGCCCGAGTGAGCAGTTCTTC.

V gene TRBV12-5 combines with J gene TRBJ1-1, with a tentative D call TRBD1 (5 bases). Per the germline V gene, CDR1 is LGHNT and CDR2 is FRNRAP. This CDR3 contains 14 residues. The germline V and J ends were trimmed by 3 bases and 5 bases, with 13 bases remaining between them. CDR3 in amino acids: CASGLHQGVTEAFF. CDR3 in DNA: TGTGCTAGTGGTTTACACCAGGGTGTGACTGAAGCTTTCTTT.

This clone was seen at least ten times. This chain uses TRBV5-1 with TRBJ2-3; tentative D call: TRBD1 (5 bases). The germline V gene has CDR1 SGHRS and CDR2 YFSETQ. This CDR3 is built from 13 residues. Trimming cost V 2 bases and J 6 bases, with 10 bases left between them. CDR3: CASSFWGRDTQYF. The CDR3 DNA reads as TGCGCCAGCAGCTTCTGGGGCAGGGATACGCAGTATTTT.

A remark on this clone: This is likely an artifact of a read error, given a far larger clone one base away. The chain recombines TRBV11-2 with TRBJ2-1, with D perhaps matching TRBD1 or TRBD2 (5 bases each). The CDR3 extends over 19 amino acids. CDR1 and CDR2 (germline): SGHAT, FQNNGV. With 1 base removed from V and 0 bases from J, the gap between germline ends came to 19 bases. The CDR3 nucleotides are TGTGCCAGCAGCTTAGGAAGTAAACTGGTTGGGGGCTCCTACAATGAGCAGTTCTTC. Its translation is CASSLGSKLVGGSYNEQFF.

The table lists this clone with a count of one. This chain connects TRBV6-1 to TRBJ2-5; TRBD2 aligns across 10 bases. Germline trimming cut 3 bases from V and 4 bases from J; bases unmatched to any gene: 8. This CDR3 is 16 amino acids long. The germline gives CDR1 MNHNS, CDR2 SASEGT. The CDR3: CASSDRASGSPETQYF. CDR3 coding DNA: TGTGCCAGCAGTGATAGGGCTAGCGGGAGCCCAGAGACCCAGTACTTC.

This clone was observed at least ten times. The CDR3 is CASSLGQTDTQYF. The CDR3 DNA follows: TGTGCCAGCAGCTTAGGACAGACAGATACGCAGTATTTT. The rearrangement links TRBV7-2 to TRBJ2-3; a possible D gene is TRBD1 (5 bases). The V and J ends lost 1 base and 3 bases respectively, with 5 bases between them. The CDR3 loop spans 13 amino acids. The germline gives CDR1 SGHTA, CDR2 FQGNSA.

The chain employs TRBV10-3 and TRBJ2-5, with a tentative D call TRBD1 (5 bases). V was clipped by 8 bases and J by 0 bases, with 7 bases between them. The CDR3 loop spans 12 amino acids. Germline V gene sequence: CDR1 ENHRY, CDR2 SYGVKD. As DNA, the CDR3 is TGTGCCATCGCAGGGTACCAAGAGACCCAGTACTTC. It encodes CAIAGYQETQYF.